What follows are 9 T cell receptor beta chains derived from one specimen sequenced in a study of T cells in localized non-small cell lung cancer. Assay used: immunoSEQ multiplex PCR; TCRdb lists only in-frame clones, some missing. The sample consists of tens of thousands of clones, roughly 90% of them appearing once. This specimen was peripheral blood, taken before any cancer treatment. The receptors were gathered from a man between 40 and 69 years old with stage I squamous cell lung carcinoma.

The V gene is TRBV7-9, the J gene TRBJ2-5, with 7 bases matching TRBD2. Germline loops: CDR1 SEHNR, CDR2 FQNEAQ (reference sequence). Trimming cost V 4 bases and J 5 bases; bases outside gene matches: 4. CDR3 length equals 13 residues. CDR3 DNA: TGTGCCAGCAGCTCTAGCGGAGGGGAGACCCAGTACTTC. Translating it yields CASSSSGGETQYF.

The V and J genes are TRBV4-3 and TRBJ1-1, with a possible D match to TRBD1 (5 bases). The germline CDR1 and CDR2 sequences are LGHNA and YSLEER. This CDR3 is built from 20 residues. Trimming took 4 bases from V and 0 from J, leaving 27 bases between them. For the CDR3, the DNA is TGCGCCAGCAGCCGAGGGGAATGGGGCGACCTTAGTGGTATGAACACTGAAGCTTTCTTT. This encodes CASSRGEWGDLSGMNTEAFF.

The CDR3 coding sequence is TGTGCCAGCATAAAGACAGGGACCTACGAGCAGTACTTC. It codes for CASIKTGTYEQYF. This rearrangement joins TRBV28 to TRBJ2-7, with 7 bases fitting TRBD1. Germline V gives CDR1 MDHEN, CDR2 SYDVKM. This CDR3 has 13 amino acids. J lost 2 bases, V lost 7 bases, and 5 bases had no gene match.

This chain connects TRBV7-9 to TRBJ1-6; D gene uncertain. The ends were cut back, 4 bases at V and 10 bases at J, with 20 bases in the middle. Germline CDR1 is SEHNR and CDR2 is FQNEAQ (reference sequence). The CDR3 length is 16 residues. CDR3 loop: CASSSTDGKRRSPLHF. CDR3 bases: TGTGCCAGCAGCTCCACGGACGGGAAGCGTCGGTCACCCCTCCACTTT. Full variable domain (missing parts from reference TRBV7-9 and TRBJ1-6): DTGVSQNPRHKITKRGQNVTFRCDPISEHNRLYWYRQTLGQGPEFLTYFQNEAQLEKSRLLSDRFSAERPKGSFSTLEIQRTEQGDSAMYLCASSSTDGKRRSPLHFGNGTRLTVT.

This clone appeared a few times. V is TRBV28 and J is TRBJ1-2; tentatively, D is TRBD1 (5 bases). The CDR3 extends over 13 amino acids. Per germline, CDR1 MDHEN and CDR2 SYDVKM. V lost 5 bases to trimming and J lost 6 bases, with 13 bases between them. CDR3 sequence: CASSPRGIDGYTF. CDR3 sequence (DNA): TGTGCCAGCAGTCCCCGGGGGATTGATGGCTACACCTTC.

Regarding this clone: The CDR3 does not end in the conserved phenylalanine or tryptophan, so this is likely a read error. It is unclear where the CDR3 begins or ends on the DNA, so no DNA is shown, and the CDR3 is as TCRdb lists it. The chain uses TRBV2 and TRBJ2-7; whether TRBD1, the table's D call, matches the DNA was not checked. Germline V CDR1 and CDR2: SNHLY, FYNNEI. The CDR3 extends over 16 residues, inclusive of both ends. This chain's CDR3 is CASSDKSLGTVTNLRL.

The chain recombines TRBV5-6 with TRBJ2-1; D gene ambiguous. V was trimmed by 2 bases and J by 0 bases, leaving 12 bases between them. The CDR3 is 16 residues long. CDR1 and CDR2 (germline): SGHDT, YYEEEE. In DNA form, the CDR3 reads TGTGCCAGCAGCTTATTAGGCGGTAGCTCCTACAATGAGCAGTTCTTC. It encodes CASSLLGGSSYNEQFF. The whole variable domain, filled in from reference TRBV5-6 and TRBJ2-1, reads DAGVTQSPTHLIKTRGQQVTLRCSPKSGHDTVSWYQQALGQGPQFIFQYYEEEERQRGNFPDRFSGHQFPNYSSELNVNALLLGDSALYLCASSLLGGSSYNEQFFGPGTRLTVL.

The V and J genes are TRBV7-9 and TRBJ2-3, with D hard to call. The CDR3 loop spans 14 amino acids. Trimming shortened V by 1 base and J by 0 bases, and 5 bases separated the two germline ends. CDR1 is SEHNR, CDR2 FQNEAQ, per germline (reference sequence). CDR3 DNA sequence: TGTGCCAGCAGCTTAGACGGGAGCACAGATACGCAGTATTTT. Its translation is CASSLDGSTDTQYF.

This CDR3 is CASSFGTKETQYF. The DNA of the CDR3 is TGTGCCAGCAGCTTCGGGACTAAGGAGACCCAGTACTTC. The chain joins TRBV7-3 to TRBJ2-5, with 7 bases matching TRBD2. The trim removed 3 bases at V and 5 bases at J, leaving 3 bases unmatched. This CDR3 comprises 13 residues. Germline loops: CDR1 SGHTA, CDR2 FQGTGA. Supplemented by reference TRBV7-3 and TRBJ2-5, the full variable domain reads GAGVSQTPSNKVTEKGKYVELRCDPISGHTALYWYRQSLGQGPEFLIYFQGTGAADDSGLPNDRFFAVRPEGSVSTLKIQRTERGDSAVYLCASSFGTKETQYFGPGTRLLVL.